Listed below are T cell receptor beta chains from one sample, sequenced in a study of esophageal squamous cell carcinoma under preoperative chemotherapy. TCRdb called the PCR reads again in MiXCR, with one record for every CDR3 protein. This table has roughly 14,000 distinct CDR3 sequences, 40% to 55% appearing once. The sample was gathered from a patient given preoperative chemotherapy. These receptors all stem from a human donor with esophageal squamous cell carcinoma. The donor label of this sample is uncertain. CDR3s include the opening cysteine and the closing phenylalanine or tryptophan. Fields, in order: J gene, D gene, clone size, CDR3 length, V gene, CDR3 protein, CDR3 DNA. The D gene is left open where the match is weak. The listing skips clone size in some rows; elsewhere it reads once, few, many or a size class.

TRBJ2-1 TRBD2 many 15 TRBV7-9 CASSILAGGPNEQFF TGTGCCAGCAGTATTTTAGCGGGAGGGCCCAATGAGCAGTTCTTC
TRBJ2-5 - - 10 TRBV7-9 CASSKETQYF TGTGCCAGCAGCAAAGAGACCCAGTACTTC
TRBJ2-5 TRBD1 - 16 TRBV24-1 CATSDLRGHSTETQYF TGTGCCACCAGTGATCTCAGGGGGCACAGCACAGAGACCCAGTATTTC
TRBJ2-1 - many 11 TRBV7-2 CASSYGNEQFF TGTGCCAGCAGCTATGGCAATGAGCAGTTCTTC
TRBJ2-3 - few 16 TRBV7-2 CASRAREGGSTETQYF TGTGCCAGCAGGGCACGAGAGGGGGGGAGCACAGAGACCCAGTATTTT
TRBJ2-7 TRBD1 - 18 TRBV6-5 CASSYGFGGTGATYEQYF TGTGCCAGCAGTTACGGTTTTGGGGGGACAGGGGCTACCTACGAGCAGTACTTC
TRBJ2-7 - few 15 TRBV6-5 CASSYLAPGVYEQYF TGTGCCAGCAGTTATCTAGCGCCGGGGGTATACGAGCAGTACTTC
TRBJ2-5 TRBD1 - 13 TRBV6-1 CASSRTGDETQYF TGTGCCAGCAGTCGGACAGGGGATGAGACCCAGTACTTC
TRBJ2-7 TRBD2 - 15 TRBV12-3/TRBV12-4 CASSLAGGFRYEQYF TGTGCCAGCAGTTTAGCGGGAGGGTTCCGTTACGAGCAGTACTTC
TRBJ2-3 - - 20 TRBV7-3 CASSLKGSVLGGRNQETQYF TGTGCCAGCAGCTTAAAAGGAAGTGTCTTGGGGGGCCGTAACCAAGAGACGCAGTATTTC
TRBJ2-7 TRBD2 many 19 TRBV7-2 CASSPPPTSGRNVRYEQYF TGTGCCAGCAGCCCGCCCCCGACTAGCGGGAGAAACGTGCGGTACGAGCAGTACTTC
TRBJ2-1 TRBD2 many 16 TRBV7-3 CASREPLAARDNEQFF TGTGCCAGCAGGGAGCCCCTAGCGGCGAGGGACAATGAGCAGTTCTTC
TRBJ2-5 - - 14 TRBV7-8 CASSQAGAEETQYF TGTGCCAGCAGCCAGGCAGGGGCGGAAGAGACCCAGTACTTC
TRBJ2-2 - - 16 TRBV7-8 CASSFLRDSGPGELFF TGTGCCAGCAGCTTTCTCCGGGACTCGGGGCCCGGGGAGCTGTTTTTT
TRBJ2-1 TRBD2 few 14 TRBV7-2 CASSLELAANEQFF TGTGCCAGCAGCTTAGAACTAGCGGCCAATGAGCAGTTCTTC
TRBJ2-5 - - 15 TRBV7-2 CAGGHGVRDQETQYF TGTGCCGGGGGGCACGGGGTCCGTGACCAAGAGACCCAGTACTTC
TRBJ2-1 TRBD2 medium-sized 15 TRBV7-2 CASSLTSGSLNEQFF TGTGCCAGCAGCTTAACTAGCGGGAGCTTAAATGAGCAGTTCTTC
TRBJ2-7 TRBD1 - 16 TRBV6-5 CASSYSKGTDHYEQYF TGTGCCAGCAGTTACTCGAAGGGGACAGATCACTACGAGCAGTACTTC
TRBJ2-4 - - 14 TRBV9 CASSIGLVENIQYF TGTGCCAGCAGCATAGGGTTGGTCGAAAACATTCAGTACTTC